This TCR beta chain was obtained from a study of blood T cell repertoires in COVID-19. Study context: Acute and convalescent COVID-19 specimens originated in the United States, Italy and Spain.

The CDR3 extends over 14 amino acids. CDR1 SGHRS and CDR2 YFSETQ come from the germline V gene. Between the trimmed V and J ends, which lost 0 bases and 5 bases, there was a span of 11 bases. Original processing notes: Estimation of nucleated cell counts was performed using reference gene primer amplification. Assay: immunoSEQ multiplex PCR; the TCRdb copy retains only in-frame clones and omits some. V, J and clone size derive from that table, while D and trimming were established from the DNA sequence. The sample consists of about 210,000 clones, about four fifths of them appearing once. Sequenced input: peripheral blood. The chain couples TRBV5-1 to TRBJ2-5, with D tentatively TRBD2 (5 bases). The clonotype originates from a woman aged 50 to 65 with active or convalescent COVID-19. The CDR3 coding sequence is TGCGCCAGCAGCTTGGATGCGGGTTACGAGACCCAGTACTTC. It yields the protein CASSLDAGYETQYF.